These 24 T cell receptor beta chains came from one sample sequenced in a study of T cell repertoires in cytomegalovirus infection. No antigen has been identified for these receptors. TCRdb re-derived calls from the reads in MiXCR, one entry per CDR3 protein. Of about 340,000 distinct CDR3 sequences listed, almost 30% are singletons. The specimen was cultured PBMCs, collected from culture after CMV antigen stimulation. Receptors originate from a human donor in good health (CMV status not recorded). Some clones in this sample may be carry-over from other donors' samples.

This clonotype was seen only a few times. The V and J genes are TRBV18 and TRBJ1-5; 7 bases match TRBD1. Per germline, CDR1 KGHSH and CDR2 LQKENI. This CDR3 is built from 14 residues. The trim removed 2 bases at V and 6 bases at J, leaving 4 bases unmatched. Here the CDR3 reads CASSPEPGGQPQHF. The CDR3 bases are TGTGCCAGCTCACCAGAGCCAGGGGGTCAGCCCCAGCATTTT.

This chain links TRBV2 with TRBJ1-1; D possibly corresponds to TRBD1 (5 bases). Germline values: CDR1 SNHLY, CDR2 FYNNEI. CDR3 length: 12 residues. The germline V and J ends were trimmed by 8 bases and 4 bases, with 11 bases remaining between them. The CDR3 sequence: CASSGLSTEAFF. The CDR3 DNA sequence: TGTGCCAGCTCGGGGCTCAGCACTGAAGCTTTCTTT.

This clonotype occurred a few times. This chain links TRBV20-1 with TRBJ1-3; D is possibly TRBD1 (5 bases). CDR1 is DFQATT, CDR2 SNEGSKA, per germline (reference sequence). This CDR3 has 14 amino acids. The ends were cut back, 0 bases at V and 2 bases at J, with 8 bases in the middle. The CDR3 here is CSARDGTAGNTIYF. The CDR3 DNA is TGCAGTGCTAGAGATGGGACGGCTGGAAACACCATATATTTT.

The chain recombines TRBV7-3 with TRBJ1-6, with a tentative D call TRBD1 (5 bases). CDR3 size: 15 residues. V shed 2 bases and J shed 7 bases, with 12 bases lying between them. CDR1 is SGHTA, CDR2 FQGTGA, per germline. The DNA for the CDR3 is TGTGCCAGCAGCTTATCCGGGACTGTCAATTCACCCCTCCACTTT. Translation gives CASSLSGTVNSPLHF.

This clonotype showed up just once. The rearrangement links TRBV5-1 to TRBJ1-1, with D perhaps TRBD1 (5 bases). CDR1 and CDR2 from the germline V gene are SGHRS and YFSETQ. Trimming removed 0 bases at V and 1 base at J, with 19 bases between. CDR3 size: 18 residues. The CDR3 DNA follows: TGCGCCAGCAGCTTGGGTCACCTTACCGGGACGGAGAACACTGAAGCTTTCTTT. It is translated as CASSLGHLTGTENTEAFF.

The rearrangement uses TRBV5-1 and TRBJ2-3, with 8 bases identical to TRBD2. The V gene's germline CDR1 is SGHRS and CDR2 YFSETQ. V dropped 0 bases and J dropped 0; count of bases not matched to a gene: 3. This CDR3 is 16 amino acids long. CDR3 DNA sequence: TGCGCCAGCAGCTTGGTACTAGCGGCTAGCACAGATACGCAGTATTTT. The encoded protein is CASSLVLAASTDTQYF. Full variable domain (remainder filled in from reference TRBV5-1 and TRBJ2-3): KAGVTQTPRYLIKTRGQQVTLSCSPISGHRSVSWYQQTPGQGLQFLFEYFSETQRNKGNFPGRFSGRQFSNSRSEMNVSTLELGDSALYLCASSLVLAASTDTQYFGPGTRLTVL.

The chain combines TRBV19 with TRBJ2-7; a possible D gene is TRBD2 (5 bases). The CDR3 has 14 residues. Germline V gene sequence: CDR1 LNHDA, CDR2 SQIVND (reference sequence). V lost 5 bases and J 5 bases, leaving 16 bases between the germline ends. CDR3 coding DNA: TGTGCCAGTAGTTTGGGAATCCGGGGAGACGAGCAGTACTTC. It yields the protein CASSLGIRGDEQYF. Using reference TRBV19 and TRBJ2-7 for the parts outside the CDR3, the full variable domain is DGGITQSPKYLFRKEGQNVTLSCEQNLNHDAMYWYRQDPGQGLRLIYYSQIVNDFQKGDIAEGYSVSREKKESFPLTVTSAQKNPTAFYLCASSLGIRGDEQYFGPGTRLTVT.

Many counts were recorded for this clonotype. The chain joins TRBV7-9 to TRBJ1-1, with 7 bases lining up with TRBD1. The V gene end was trimmed by 5 bases and the J gene end by 1 base; junction bases not matched to a gene: 4. Germline CDR1 reads SEHNR; CDR2 reads FQNEAQ (reference sequence). CDR3 length: 14 amino acids. The CDR3 coding sequence is TGTGCCAGCAGCCCCGGGACAGCGAACACTGAAGCTTTCTTT. This translates into CASSPGTANTEAFF. Full variable domain (remainder filled in from reference TRBV7-9 and TRBJ1-1): DTGVSQNPRHKITKRGQNVTFRCDPISEHNRLYWYRQTLGQGPEFLTYFQNEAQLEKSRLLSDRFSAERPKGSFSTLEIQRTEQGDSAMYLCASSPGTANTEAFFGQGTRLTVV.

This chain joins TRBV20-1 and TRBJ1-2, with D possibly being TRBD1 (5 bases). The length of the CDR3 is 12 residues. The V end lost 3 bases, the J end lost 5 bases, and 10 bases lay between the germline ends. Germline V gene sequence: CDR1 DFQATT, CDR2 SNEGSKA (reference sequence). CDR3 in amino acids: CSASLPGYGYTF. DNA for the CDR3: TGCAGTGCTAGTCTGCCAGGGTATGGCTACACCTTC.

The chain joins TRBV15 to TRBJ1-5; no clear D gene. Trimming pared 0 bases from V and 7 bases from J, leaving 10 bases between. This CDR3 comprises 14 residues. Germline loops: CDR1 LNHNV, CDR2 YYDKDF (reference sequence). The CDR3 nucleotides read TGTGCCACCAGCAGAGATAGGCTGGGACAGCCCCAGCATTTT. Amino acid sequence: CATSRDRLGQPQHF.

In this sample, this clonotype turned up many times. V and J are TRBV12-3 or TRBV12-4 and TRBJ2-3, with TRBD1 identical over 9 bases. The length of the CDR3 is 15 residues. The V gene end was trimmed by 5 bases and the J gene end by 3 bases; junction bases not matched to a gene: 6. The CDR3 DNA is TGTGCCAGCAGTCCCGGGACAGGGAGAACAGATACGCAGTATTTT. It translates to CASSPGTGRTDTQYF.

This clonotype has only a few counts. This chain connects TRBV7-6 to TRBJ2-7, with 7 bases lining up with TRBD1. The CDR3 is 12 amino acids. Germline V gene lookup returns CDR1 SGHVS and CDR2 FNYEAQ. Trimming removed 4 bases from V and 6 bases from J; junction bases left unmatched: 3. The CDR3 sequence: CASSSPGGEQYF. Written as DNA, the CDR3 is TGTGCCAGCAGCTCGCCAGGGGGCGAGCAGTACTTC. The full variable domain, its missing parts supplied by reference TRBV7-6 and TRBJ2-7, is GAGVSQSPRYKVTKRGQDVALRCDPISGHVSLYWYRQALGQGPEFLTYFNYEAQQDKSGLPNDRFSAERPEGSISTLTIQRTEQRDSAMYRCASSSPGGEQYFGPGTRLTVT.

This clonotype showed up many times. The chain has TRBV12-3 or TRBV12-4 and TRBJ1-3, with D tentatively TRBD1 (6 bases). Trimming shortened V by 6 bases and J by 7 bases, and 13 bases separated the two germline ends. The CDR3 extends over 13 amino acids. The CDR3 DNA reads as TGTGCCAGCAGCCCGGGACACTACAACACCATATATTTT. The encoded protein is CASSPGHYNTIYF.

The V call is TRBV6-8, the J call TRBJ1-2; D perhaps matches TRBD1 (6 bases). Germline CDR1 MNHGY, CDR2 SAAAGT. There are 15 residues in the CDR3. V lost 6 bases and J 0 bases, leaving 14 bases between the germline ends. CDR3 sequence reads: CASRDRTDPNYGYTF. Here the CDR3 DNA reads TGTGCCAGCAGAGACCGGACAGACCCTAACTATGGCTACACCTTC.

This clonotype was found many times. The J gene is TRBJ2-3, the V gene TRBV11-2, with TRBD1 matching over 11 bases. Germline CDR1 SGHAT, CDR2 FQNNGV. V gave up 2 bases and J gave up 6 bases; unmatched junction bases: 4. The CDR3 sequence is 15 residues long. CDR3: CASSLWDRGWDTQYF. The DNA for the CDR3 is TGTGCCAGCAGCTTATGGGACAGGGGGTGGGATACGCAGTATTTT.

This clonotype was recorded at least ten times. This sequence joins TRBV7-8 and TRBJ2-3; perhaps TRBD2 as D (5 bases). The CDR3 is 15 amino acids. In germline, CDR1 is SGHVS, CDR2 FQNEAQ. V was trimmed by 8 bases and J by 6 bases, leaving 21 bases between them. The CDR3 coding sequence is TGTGCCAGCGTTAGTGCGGGCCTCGCCGGGGATACGCAGTATTTT. It translates to CASVSAGLAGDTQYF.

This chain's CDR3 is CASSPRAQEGYEQYF. For the CDR3, the DNA is TGTGCCAGCTCACCCAGGGCCCAGGAAGGCTACGAGCAGTACTTC. V gene TRBV18 combines with J gene TRBJ2-7; a possible D gene is TRBD1 (5 bases). The CDR3 is made up of 15 amino acids. Trimming took 3 bases from V and 3 from J, leaving 15 bases between them. Per germline, CDR1 KGHSH and CDR2 LQKENI.

The chain combines TRBV7-8 with TRBJ2-6; unclear D gene. V lost 5 bases and J 0 bases, leaving 11 bases between the germline ends. This CDR3 is built from 16 residues. Germline V gives CDR1 SGHVS, CDR2 FQNEAQ. The CDR3 nucleotides are TGTGCCAGCAGCACCCGTATCAACTCTGGGGCCAACGTCCTGACTTTC. Translating it yields CASSTRINSGANVLTF.

V usage is TRBV20-1 and J usage is TRBJ2-1; 11 bases map to TRBD2. V trimming: 3 bases; J trimming: 4 bases; junction bases outside the gene matches: 2. This CDR3 region has 14 residues. Germline loops: CDR1 DFQATT, CDR2 SNEGSKA (reference sequence). The CDR3 protein is CSARVAGGYNEQFF. CDR3 coding DNA: TGCAGTGCTAGGGTAGCGGGGGGGTACAATGAGCAGTTCTTC.

The V gene is TRBV20-1, the J gene TRBJ1-1; D call uncertain. The V end was cut by 5 bases, the J end by 1 base, with 11 bases between. The length of the CDR3 is 13 residues. From germline, CDR1 is DFQATT and CDR2 SNEGSKA (reference sequence). The CDR3 coding sequence is TGCAGTGCTCACGACACACGGAACACTGAAGCTTTCTTT. This gives the protein CSAHDTRNTEAFF.

The chain links TRBV5-1 to TRBJ2-7; 10 bases are a match to TRBD1. Per the germline V gene, CDR1 is SGHRS and CDR2 is YFSETQ. After removal of 0 bases from V and 7 bases from J, the junction contained 7 bases not matched to a gene. The CDR3 consists of 15 residues. This CDR3 reads CASSLAVGQGEEQYF. CDR3 bases: TGCGCCAGCAGCTTGGCCGTCGGACAGGGGGAAGAGCAGTACTTC.

The rearrangement uses TRBV20-1 and TRBJ2-1; 11 bases match TRBD2. CDR1 is DFQATT, CDR2 SNEGSKA, per germline (reference sequence). The CDR3 extends over 15 amino acids. V lost 5 bases, J lost 6 bases, and 9 bases stayed unmatched. The CDR3 DNA is TGCAGTGCTTATCGCCCCGGGACTAGCGGCAATGAGCAGTTCTTC. Translated: CSAYRPGTSGNEQFF.

The sample holds a few counts of this clonotype. The chain couples TRBV11-2 to TRBJ2-4; 7 bases are a match to TRBD1. The J segment lost 0 bases and the V segment lost 1 base, leaving 3 bases of the junction unmatched. This CDR3 region has 16 residues. Germline V gene sequence: CDR1 SGHAT, CDR2 FQNNGV. CDR3 amino acids: CASSLVGQIAKNIQYF. Here the CDR3 DNA reads TGTGCCAGCAGCTTAGTGGGACAGATAGCCAAAAACATTCAGTACTTC.

The V gene is TRBV30, the J gene TRBJ2-1, with D hard to call. Per germline, CDR1 GTSNPN and CDR2 SVGIG (reference sequence). V lost 3 bases and J 12 bases, leaving 21 bases between the germline ends. This CDR3 has 14 amino acids. The DNA for the CDR3 is TGTGCCTGGAGGGCTACCTCCCCCGTTTTAGGGCAGTTCTTC. Protein: CAWRATSPVLGQFF.